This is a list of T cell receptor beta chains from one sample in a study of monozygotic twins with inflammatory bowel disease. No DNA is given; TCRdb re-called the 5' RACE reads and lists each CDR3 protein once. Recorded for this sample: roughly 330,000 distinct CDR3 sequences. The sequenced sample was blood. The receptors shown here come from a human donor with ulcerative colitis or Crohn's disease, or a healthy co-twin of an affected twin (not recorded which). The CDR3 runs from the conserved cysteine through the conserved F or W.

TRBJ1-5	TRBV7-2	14	CASSFRQGDQPQHF
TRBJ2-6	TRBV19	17	CASSMGETGSGANVLTF
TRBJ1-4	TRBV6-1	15	CASSEARGAQEKLFF
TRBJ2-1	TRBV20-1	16	CSTRVAEAPSYNEQFF
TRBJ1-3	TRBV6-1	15	CASVREQESGNTIYF
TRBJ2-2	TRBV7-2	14	CASSLTASPGELFF
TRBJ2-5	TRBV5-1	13	CASSLNGEETQYF
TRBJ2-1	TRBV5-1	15	CASSLGGGPSNEQFF
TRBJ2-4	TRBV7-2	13	CASSLAQVDIQYF
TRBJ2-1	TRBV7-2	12	CASSFFLGKQFF
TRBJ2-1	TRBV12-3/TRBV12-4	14	CASSRGPEHNEQFF
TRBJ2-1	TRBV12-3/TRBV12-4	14	CASSLGSENNEQFF
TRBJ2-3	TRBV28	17	CASSFLAITPNTDTQYF
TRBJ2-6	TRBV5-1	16	CASSYDRGSGANVLTF
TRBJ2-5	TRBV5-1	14	CASSLAGSEETQYF
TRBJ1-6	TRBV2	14	CASSAGDRNSPLHF
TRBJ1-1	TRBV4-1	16	CASSQDRRQWNTEAFF
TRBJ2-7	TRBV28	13	CASIATDSYEQYF
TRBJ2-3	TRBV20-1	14	CSAKRRISTDTQYF
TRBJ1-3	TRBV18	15	CASSPEEAGGNTIYF
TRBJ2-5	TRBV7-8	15	CASSHALAGQETQYF
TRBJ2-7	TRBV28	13	CASRRQNTYEQYF
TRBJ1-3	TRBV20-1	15	CSLQTGPVAGNTIYF
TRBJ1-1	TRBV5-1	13	CASSSMGNTEAFF
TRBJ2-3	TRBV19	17	CASSRPSGSSSTDTQYF
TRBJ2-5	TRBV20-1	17	CSAKGLAGKEPQETQYF
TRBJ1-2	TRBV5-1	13	CASSLSDRRGYTF
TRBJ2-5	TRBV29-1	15	CSVEKGRGGHETQYF
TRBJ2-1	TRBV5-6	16	CASSLLAEGQNNEQFF
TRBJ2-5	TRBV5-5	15	CASSLGLAGWETQYF
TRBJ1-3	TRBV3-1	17	CASSHADGTFAGNTIYF
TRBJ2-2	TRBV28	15	CASSPNPGVTGELFF
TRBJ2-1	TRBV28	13	CASSPPPYNEQFF
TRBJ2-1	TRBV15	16	CATSSARLILYNEQFF
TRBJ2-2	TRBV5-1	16	CASSLNGGGNTGELFF
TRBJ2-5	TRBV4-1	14	CASSQGGSWETQYF
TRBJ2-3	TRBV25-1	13	CASGKLSTDTQYF
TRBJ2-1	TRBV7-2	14	CASSFAQLVNEQFF
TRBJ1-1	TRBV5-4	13	CASRTDDRVEAFF
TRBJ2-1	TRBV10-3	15	CAISESGQGYDEQFF
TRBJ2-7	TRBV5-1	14	CASSFQDLGYEQHF
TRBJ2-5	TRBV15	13	CATSRDLRETQYF
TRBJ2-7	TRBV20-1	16	CSARDPQGGSAYEQYF
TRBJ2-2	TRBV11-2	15	CASSQQIANTGELFF
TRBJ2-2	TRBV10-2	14	CASRGQRNTGELFF
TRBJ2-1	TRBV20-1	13	CSATRGDWDEQFF
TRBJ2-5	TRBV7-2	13	CASSTRTQETQYF
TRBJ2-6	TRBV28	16	CASSRGSYSGANVLTF
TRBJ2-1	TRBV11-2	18	CASSLPRAQRASYNEQFF
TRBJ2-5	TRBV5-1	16	CASSWGEQGFGETQYF
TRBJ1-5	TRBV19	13	CASSSGHRQPQHF
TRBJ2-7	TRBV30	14	CAWRAAGFTYEQYF
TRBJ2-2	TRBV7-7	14	CASSLSRNTGELFF
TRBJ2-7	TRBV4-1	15	CASSQARDRTYEQYF
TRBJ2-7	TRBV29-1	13	CSVRWDSVYEQYF
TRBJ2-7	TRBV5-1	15	CASTPNGSPLNEQYF
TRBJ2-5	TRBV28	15	CASSQPGQPLKTQYF
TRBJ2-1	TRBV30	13	CAWSGAGEGAQFF
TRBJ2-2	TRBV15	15	CATSRAGVSTGELFF
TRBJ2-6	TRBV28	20	CASSASFTTSSSSGANVLTF